A selection of T cell receptor beta chains follows, all from one sample in a study of blood T cell repertoires in COVID-19. Sequencing was performed with immunoSEQ multiplex PCR; in TCRdb, only in-frame clones are kept and a portion is missing. The repertoire holds about 160,000 clones, with roughly 87% as singletons. The sequenced material came from peripheral blood. Receptors originate from a woman aged 60 to 75 with active or convalescent COVID-19. Both conserved end residues are part of each CDR3. Each record gives: J gene, V gene, D gene, clone size, CDR3 DNA, CDR3 protein. The D gene is left open where the match is weak. Clone sizes are given selectively: once, few, many, or a class where the clone is expanded.

j_gene: TRBJ1-2
v_gene: TRBV6-2/TRBV6-3
d_gene: -
abundance: -
CDR3nt: TGTGCCAGCAGCGACTACAATAACTATGGCTACACCTTC
CDR3aa: CASSDYNNYGYTF

j_gene: TRBJ1-3
v_gene: TRBV2
d_gene: TRBD1
abundance: -
CDR3nt: TGTGCCAGCAGTGAGACAGGGGACAATCGAAACACCATATATTTT
CDR3aa: CASSETGDNRNTIYF

j_gene: TRBJ1-2
v_gene: TRBV9
d_gene: -
abundance: -
CDR3nt: TGTGCCAGCAGCGAGAGGCCCAGCACCTATGGCTACACCTTC
CDR3aa: CASSERPSTYGYTF

j_gene: TRBJ1-2
v_gene: TRBV4-1
d_gene: TRBD1
abundance: -
CDR3nt: TGCGCCAGCAGCCAAAGAGACAGGGAATATAACGGCTACACCTTC
CDR3aa: CASSQRDREYNGYTF

j_gene: TRBJ1-1
v_gene: TRBV18
d_gene: -
abundance: -
CDR3nt: TGTGCCAGCTCACGTCGGACAGTGGGGAGATTCGCTGAAGCTTTCTTT
CDR3aa: CASSRRTVGRFAEAFF

j_gene: TRBJ1-1
v_gene: TRBV29-1
d_gene: TRBD1
abundance: many
CDR3nt: TGCAGCGTCCCAAACAGGGGAGAGAACACTGAAGCTTTCTTT
CDR3aa: CSVPNRGENTEAFF

j_gene: TRBJ1-1
v_gene: TRBV18
d_gene: -
abundance: -
CDR3nt: TGTGCCAGCTCACCCCTAAGGTCCCGGGACACTGAAGCTTTCTTT
CDR3aa: CASSPLRSRDTEAFF

j_gene: TRBJ2-6
v_gene: TRBV23-1
d_gene: TRBD1
abundance: -
CDR3nt: TGCGCCAGCAGTCCTCAAATGGGTTCGGGACAGCGCGTGTTCGGGGCCAACGTCCTGACTTTC
CDR3aa: CASSPQMGSGQRVFGANVLTF

j_gene: TRBJ2-5
v_gene: TRBV29-1
d_gene: -
abundance: -
CDR3nt: TGCAGCGTTGAAGAGGAGGGGCAGGGAATAGACTTC
CDR3aa: CSVEEEGQGIDF

j_gene: TRBJ1-5
v_gene: TRBV2
d_gene: TRBD1
abundance: -
CDR3nt: TGTGCCAGCAGTGAAGGACAGGGTGGACAGCCCCAGCATTTT
CDR3aa: CASSEGQGGQPQHF

j_gene: TRBJ2-5
v_gene: TRBV9
d_gene: -
abundance: -
CDR3nt: TGTGCCAGCAGCGCGGGTCTCCAAGAGACCCAGTACTTC
CDR3aa: CASSAGLQETQYF

j_gene: TRBJ2-2
v_gene: TRBV9
d_gene: TRBD1
abundance: -
CDR3nt: TGTGCCAGCAGCGAACAGGGGGGCACCGGGGAGCTGTTTTTT
CDR3aa: CASSEQGGTGELFF

j_gene: TRBJ1-2
v_gene: TRBV19
d_gene: -
abundance: -
CDR3nt: TGTGCCAGTAGCTCGACGGGGAGGACTAACTATGGCTACACCTTC
CDR3aa: CASSSTGRTNYGYTF

j_gene: TRBJ1-2
v_gene: TRBV27
d_gene: -
abundance: few
CDR3nt: TGTGCCAGCAGCCCGGTCCGTAGTTCTTATGGCTACACCTTC
CDR3aa: CASSPVRSSYGYTF

j_gene: TRBJ1-1
v_gene: TRBV6-5
d_gene: -
abundance: -
CDR3nt: TGTGCCAGCATAGGACAGTTATTGACTGAAGCTTTCTTT
CDR3aa: CASIGQLLTEAFF

j_gene: TRBJ2-2
v_gene: TRBV19
d_gene: TRBD1
abundance: -
CDR3nt: TGTGCCAGTAGTGGGACAGGGGGATCCGGGGAGCTGTTTTTT
CDR3aa: CASSGTGGSGELFF

j_gene: TRBJ1-3
v_gene: TRBV19
d_gene: -
abundance: -
CDR3nt: TGTGCCAGTCAGGGCCACAGGAGCTCTGGAAACACCATATATTTT
CDR3aa: CASQGHRSSGNTIYF

j_gene: TRBJ1-1
v_gene: TRBV5-5
d_gene: -
abundance: -
CDR3nt: TGTGCCAGCAGCTTGGTTATGGCGAACACTGAAGCTTTCTTT
CDR3aa: CASSLVMANTEAFF

j_gene: TRBJ1-1
v_gene: TRBV11-2
d_gene: -
abundance: -
CDR3nt: TGTGCCAGCAGGGACAGACTGAACACTGAAGCTTTCTTT
CDR3aa: CASRDRLNTEAFF

j_gene: TRBJ1-1
v_gene: TRBV7-2
d_gene: TRBD1
abundance: once
CDR3nt: TGTGCCAGCAGCCTCCGACAGGGGATGAACACTGAAGCTTTCTTT
CDR3aa: CASSLRQGMNTEAFF

j_gene: TRBJ2-1
v_gene: TRBV30
d_gene: TRBD2
abundance: -
CDR3nt: TGTGCCTGGAGTCCTCCATGGGGGGGTCACAATGAGCAGTTCTTC
CDR3aa: CAWSPPWGGHNEQFF

j_gene: TRBJ1-4
v_gene: TRBV2
d_gene: -
abundance: many
CDR3nt: TGTGCCAGCACCGAGCAACTGAATGAAAAACTGTTTTTT
CDR3aa: CASTEQLNEKLFF

j_gene: TRBJ1-6
v_gene: TRBV19
d_gene: -
abundance: -
CDR3nt: TGTGCCACCAGTAGGTCCAGGGCGGATTCACCCCTCCACTTT
CDR3aa: CATSRSRADSPLHF

j_gene: TRBJ2-3
v_gene: TRBV4-3
d_gene: -
abundance: -
CDR3nt: TGCGCCAGCAGCCAAGTGGGGGGCCTGGGGGGGTCCACAGATACGCAGTATTTT
CDR3aa: CASSQVGGLGGSTDTQYF

j_gene: TRBJ2-7
v_gene: TRBV7-2
d_gene: -
abundance: -
CDR3nt: TGTGCCAGCAGCTCGTTATCCTACGAGCAGTACTTC
CDR3aa: CASSSLSYEQYF

j_gene: TRBJ2-7
v_gene: TRBV3-1/TRBV3-2
d_gene: -
abundance: -
CDR3nt: TGTGCCAGCAGCCAAGTCCGCAGTCGGTCAGGCCGCTACGAGCAGTACTTC
CDR3aa: CASSQVRSRSGRYEQYF

j_gene: TRBJ2-7
v_gene: TRBV7-2
d_gene: TRBD1
abundance: -
CDR3nt: TGTGCCAGCAGCCCCCCGGGGACAGTCTCCTACGAGCAGTACTTC
CDR3aa: CASSPPGTVSYEQYF

j_gene: TRBJ2-1
v_gene: TRBV5-1
d_gene: -
abundance: once
CDR3nt: TGCGCCAGCAGCTTGGGAACAGGGTTTAATGAGCAGTTCTTC
CDR3aa: CASSLGTGFNEQFF

j_gene: TRBJ1-1
v_gene: TRBV19
d_gene: -
abundance: -
CDR3nt: TGTGCCAGTATTGACTTGTATCGCCGTCCTGAAGCTTTCTTT
CDR3aa: CASIDLYRRPEAFF